The 26 T cell receptor beta chains given below trace back to one sample, sequenced in a study of breast tumors, draining lymph nodes, adjacent tissues. Samples came from axillary lymph nodes draining the breast cancer. Each CDR3 protein gets one entry after TCRdb re-called the multiplex PCR reads with MiXCR. The repertoire consists of around 230,000 distinct CDR3 sequences, with roughly 30% occurring once and the leading ten covering 1.4%. Material for sequencing was axillary lymph node tissue. The receptor set was obtained from a female donor with breast cancer. Some clones in this sample may be carry-over from other donors' samples.

As for this clonotype: A read error is likely, as this CDR3 ends without the conserved phenylalanine or tryptophan. The chain recombines TRBV20-1 with TRBJ2-5; 7 nucleotides line up with TRBD1. Germline lookup yields CDR1 DFQATT and CDR2 SNEGSKA (reference sequence). CDR3 length equals 14 residues. V dropped 7 bases and J dropped 4; count of bases not matched to a gene: 12. CDR3 nucleotides: TGCAGTGTGACTCGACAGGGCGGCGGAGAGACCCAGTACTGC. Translation gives CSVTRQGGGETQYC.

The chain has TRBV5-1 and TRBJ1-2, with D tentatively TRBD1 (6 bases). The CDR3 contains 14 residues. V was cut by 3 bases and J by 4 bases, with 13 bases left in between. Germline V lookup: CDR1 SGHRS, CDR2 YFSETQ. The DNA for the CDR3 is TGCGCCAGCAGCTCCCAGGGAGGGGGCTATGGCTACACCTTC. Protein: CASSSQGGGYGYTF.

The chain couples TRBV19 to TRBJ1-6; 8 bases agree with TRBD1. Germline CDR1 reads LNHDA; CDR2 reads SQIVND (reference sequence). The CDR3 is made up of 14 amino acids. V gave up 6 bases and J gave up 7 bases; unmatched junction bases: 5. DNA of the CDR3: TGTGCCAGTAGAACGACAGGGGACAATTCACCCCTCCACTTT. Its translation is CASRTTGDNSPLHF.

There are many counts of this clonotype. A single base separates this from a much larger clone, so it may be a read error. The gene calls are TRBV13 and TRBJ2-7; 7 bases are shared with TRBD2. V shed 4 bases and J 4 bases; nucleotides not matched to a gene: 13. The CDR3 has 16 residues. Germline CDR1 is PRHDT and CDR2 is FYEKMQ (reference sequence). This CDR3 reads CASSSLAFGLGYEQYF. CDR3 DNA: TGTGCCAGCAGCTCCCTGGCTTTCGGACTAGGGTACGAGCAGTACTTC.

In its sample, this clonotype was seen many times. V is TRBV30 and J is TRBJ1-4; D is perhaps TRBD1 (6 bases). Germline loops: CDR1 GTSNPN, CDR2 SVGIG (reference sequence). Between the trimmed V and J ends, which lost 0 bases and 0 bases, there was a span of 8 bases. This CDR3 spans 15 amino acids. CDR3 coding DNA: TGTGCCTGGAGTGTTGGACAGCCAACTAATGAAAAACTGTTTTTT. Its protein is CAWSVGQPTNEKLFF.

The chain combines TRBV7-3 with TRBJ1-5; the D gene is possibly TRBD1 (5 bases). The germline CDR1 and CDR2 sequences are SGHTA and FQGTGA. V shed 6 bases and J shed 4 bases, with 16 bases lying between them. The CDR3 extends over 15 amino acids. This CDR3 reads CASRLPGRGNQPQHF. The CDR3, as DNA: TGTGCCAGCAGGTTACCGGGACGGGGTAATCAGCCCCAGCATTTT.

This clonotype has ten or more counts. V is TRBV5-1 and J is TRBJ1-3; D may be TRBD1 (6 bases). The germline V and J ends were trimmed by 4 bases and 4 bases, with 9 bases remaining between them. This CDR3 has 13 amino acids. Looked up from germline, CDR1 is SGHRS and CDR2 is YFSETQ. CDR3 DNA sequence: TGCGCCAGCAGCGGTGGACAGGGAAACACCATATATTTT. It codes for CASSGGQGNTIYF.

The chain joins TRBV2 to TRBJ1-3; a possible D gene is TRBD1 (5 bases). CDR1 and CDR2 from the germline V gene are SNHLY and FYNNEI. V was cut by 4 bases and J by 5 bases, with 18 bases left in between. CDR3 size: 16 residues. CDR3 nucleotide sequence: TGTGCCAGCAGTGCCAGGGCGAAGAGGGATAGAAACACCATATATTTT. It yields the protein CASSARAKRDRNTIYF.

The sample holds many counts of this clonotype. The genes are TRBV4-2 and TRBJ1-5, with 9 bases matching TRBD1. V shed 3 bases, J shed 9 bases, and the junction held 9 bases outside the gene matches. CDR3 size: 15 residues. The V gene's germline CDR1 is LGHNA and CDR2 YNFKEQ. CDR3 protein: CASSQGGQGRTPQHF. DNA of the CDR3: TGTGCCAGCAGCCAGGGCGGACAGGGGAGAACGCCCCAGCATTTT.

This clonotype was observed a handful of times. The chain joins TRBV6-2 or TRBV6-3 to TRBJ1-5; unclear D gene. The CDR3 is made up of 17 amino acids. V was cut by 5 bases and J by 2 bases, with 19 bases left in between. Germline V gene data show CDR1 as MNHEY and CDR2 as SVGEGT. CDR3 protein: CASSNRPAGLRNQPQHF. The CDR3 DNA reads as TGTGCCAGCAGTAACCGACCGGCAGGCCTTCGCAATCAGCCCCAGCATTTT.

This clonotype showed up many times. The chain is built from TRBV12-3 or TRBV12-4 and TRBJ1-3; D remains ambiguous. The CDR3 totals 17 residues. Trimming removed 1 base at V and 0 bases at J, with 13 bases between. The chain's CDR3 is CASSLVAGLLSGNTIYF. CDR3 nucleotides: TGTGCCAGCAGTTTAGTTGCAGGCCTCCTCTCTGGAAACACCATATATTTT.

This clonotype was seen many times. CDR3 in amino acids: CASSSPEEETQYF. CDR3 sequence (DNA): TGTGCCAGCAGCTCCCCCGAGGAGGAGACCCAGTACTTC. The V gene is TRBV13, the J gene TRBJ2-5, with unresolved D. The germline CDR1 and CDR2 sequences are PRHDT and FYEKMQ (reference sequence). CDR3 length equals 13 residues. V was shortened by 4 bases and J by 5 bases, with 11 bases between the two germline ends. Full variable domain (remainder filled in from reference TRBV13 and TRBJ2-5): AAGVIQSPRHLIKEKRETATLKCYPIPRHDTVYWYQQGPGQDPQFLISFYEKMQSDKGSIPDRFSAQQFSDYHSELNMSSLELGDSALYFCASSSPEEETQYFGPGTRLLVL.

The chain couples TRBV19 to TRBJ1-1; tentatively, D is TRBD1 (5 bases). Trimming left V 3 bases short and J 1 base short, with 12 bases between. CDR3 length: 15 residues. CDR1 is LNHDA, CDR2 SQIVND, per germline (reference sequence). The CDR3: CASSIPGTGNTEAFF. The CDR3 DNA sequence: TGTGCCAGTAGTATCCCCGGGACGGGGAACACTGAAGCTTTCTTT. The full variable domain, with the rest looked up from reference TRBV19 and TRBJ1-1, is DGGITQSPKYLFRKEGQNVTLSCEQNLNHDAMYWYRQDPGQGLRLIYYSQIVNDFQKGDIAEGYSVSREKKESFPLTVTSAQKNPTAFYLCASSIPGTGNTEAFFGQGTRLTVV.

This clonotype was picked up many times. The chain uses TRBV19 and TRBJ2-2, with a tentative D call TRBD2 (6 bases). Trimming took off 10 bases at V and 9 bases at J, with 21 bases between the two ends. This CDR3 contains 14 residues. Per germline, CDR1 LNHDA and CDR2 SQIVND (reference sequence). The DNA of the CDR3 is TGTGCCACCCGACTAGAATTCAGTGGCCGGGAGCTGTTTTTT. Amino acids: CATRLEFSGRELFF. The variable domain in full, completed from reference TRBV19 and TRBJ2-2, reads DGGITQSPKYLFRKEGQNVTLSCEQNLNHDAMYWYRQDPGQGLRLIYYSQIVNDFQKGDIAEGYSVSREKKESFPLTVTSAQKNPTAFYLCATRLEFSGRELFFGEGSRLTVL.

This clonotype came up a few times. Being one base from a much bigger clone, this may be a read error. The chain carries TRBV20-1 and TRBJ1-2; the D is unclear. This CDR3 spans 13 amino acids. The germline gives CDR1 DFQATT, CDR2 SNEGSKA (reference sequence). This CDR3 reads CSARDQNNYAYTF. DNA of the CDR3: TGCAGTGCTAGAGATCAAAATAACTATGCCTACACCTTC.

This clonotype was detected many times. Being one base from a much bigger clone, this may be a read error. The chain carries TRBV11-2 and TRBJ2-5, with 7 bases matching TRBD1. V trimming: 1 base; J trimming: 1 base; junction bases outside the gene matches: 3. The CDR3 is made up of 15 amino acids. CDR1 is SGHAT and CDR2 is FQNNGV in the germline V gene. The CDR3 spells CASSLVKGAQETQYF. The CDR3, as DNA: TGTGCCAGCAGCTTAGTTAAGGGGGCCCAAGAGACCCAGTACTTC.

This clonotype has at least ten counts. The genes are TRBV28 and TRBJ2-5; TRBD2 matches 8 bases. This CDR3 contains 14 residues. Trimming removed 5 bases from V and 7 bases from J; junction bases left unmatched: 9. Germline V CDR1 and CDR2: MDHEN, SYDVKM. The CDR3 protein is CASSAPLAERTQYF. In DNA, the CDR3 is TGTGCCAGCAGTGCCCCACTAGCGGAGAGGACCCAGTACTTC. The whole variable domain, filled in from reference TRBV28 and TRBJ2-5, reads DVKVTQSSRYLVKRTGEKVFLECVQDMDHENMFWYRQDPGLGLRLIYFSYDVKMKEKGDIPEGYSVSREKKERFSLILESASTNQTSMYLCASSAPLAERTQYFGPGTRLLVL.

This clonotype was picked up many times. CDR3 nucleotides: TGTGCCACCAGTGATTTGGACTGGCCTCATACGCAGTATTTT. Its protein product is CATSDLDWPHTQYF. The gene calls are TRBV24-1 and TRBJ2-3; D remains unclear. CDR3 size: 14 residues. The V gene's germline CDR1 is KGHDR and CDR2 SFDVKD. The V and J ends lost 0 bases and 7 bases respectively, with 10 bases between them.

This clonotype came up many times. The rearrangement uses TRBV7-2 and TRBJ2-3; no clear D gene. The V end lost 3 bases, the J end lost 5 bases, and 24 bases lay between the germline ends. The CDR3 has 18 residues. Germline assignment: CDR1 SGHTA and CDR2 FQGNSA. The CDR3 DNA reads TGTGCCAGCAGCTTCGAGGCAGGCGGACCTACCGAACGAGATACGCAGTATTTT. Protein: CASSFEAGGPTERDTQYF. Together with reference TRBV7-2 and TRBJ2-3, the CDR3 gives the full variable domain: GAGVSQSPSNKVTEKGKDVELRCDPISGHTALYWYRQSLGQGLEFLIYFQGNSAPDKSGLPSDRFSAERTGGSVSTLTIQRTQQEDSAVYLCASSFEAGGPTERDTQYFGPGTRLTVL.

The V call is TRBV24-1, the J call TRBJ2-1; 14 bases line up with TRBD2. With 10 bases clipped from V and 8 bases from J, the junction kept 9 bases outside the gene matches. The CDR3 runs 15 residues. CDR1 is KGHDR and CDR2 is SFDVKD in the germline V gene. The CDR3 spells CATLGLAGGYYEQFF. CDR3 nucleotide sequence: TGTGCCACGCTTGGACTAGCGGGAGGATACTATGAGCAGTTCTTC.

This clonotype came up many times. V and J are TRBV4-1 and TRBJ2-2; D uncertain. V was shortened by 5 bases and J by 4 bases, with 5 bases between the two germline ends. The CDR3 consists of 12 residues. CDR1 MGHRA and CDR2 YSYEKL come from the germline V gene. Here the CDR3 DNA reads TGCGCCAGCAGCTGGTCCACCGGGGAGCTGTTTTTT. Its protein is CASSWSTGELFF.

The J gene is TRBJ2-7, the V gene TRBV25-1; tentatively, D is TRBD1 (5 bases). Germline assignment: CDR1 MGHDK and CDR2 SYGVNS. Trimming left V 4 bases short and J 4 bases short, with 17 bases between. This CDR3 is built from 15 residues. The CDR3 coding sequence is TGTGCCAGCAGTGCTAAGGGGCTGGCGTTATACGAGCAGTACTTC. It is translated as CASSAKGLALYEQYF.

This clonotype was counted at least ten times. The chain uses TRBV2 and TRBJ1-5; TRBD1 matches 7 bases. The CDR3 length is 16 residues. Germline CDR1 SNHLY, CDR2 FYNNEI. Trimming cost V 4 bases and J 2 bases; bases outside gene matches: 8. CDR3: CASSGDSRAGNQPQHF. CDR3 nucleotide sequence: TGTGCCAGCAGTGGGGACAGCCGCGCAGGCAATCAGCCCCAGCATTTT.

Only a few counts were recorded for this clonotype. A much larger clone differs from this one at a single base, so this may be a read error. The chain combines TRBV6-1 with TRBJ1-2; no reliable D call. The germline gives CDR1 MNHNS, CDR2 SASEGT. CDR3 length equals 13 residues. Written as DNA, the CDR3 is TGTGCCAGCAGTGACAGGATTAACTATGGCTACGCCTTC. It codes for CASSDRINYGYAF.

This clonotype was detected a few times. The chain recombines TRBV28 with TRBJ1-2; TRBD1 matches 7 bases. This CDR3 region has 16 residues. Germline assignment: CDR1 MDHEN and CDR2 SYDVKM. Trimming took 5 bases from V and 3 from J; bases not matched to a gene: 12. CDR3 residues: CASSGPRDRLHYGYTF. DNA for the CDR3: TGTGCCAGCAGTGGTCCTAGGGACAGACTCCACTATGGCTACACCTTC.

Comments on this clonotype: Compared with germline, one end of the junction differs, possibly owing to a read error. The V call is TRBV24-1, the J call TRBJ1-1; D gene uncertain. The CDR3 runs 14 residues. Germline values: CDR1 KGHDR, CDR2 SFDVKD. CDR3 in amino acids: CASSLKALNTEAFF. In nucleotides, the CDR3 is TGTGCCAGCAGTTTGAAGGCCTTGAACACTGAAGCTTTCTTT.